This record looks at one TCR beta chain sequence and its context. The antigen remains unidentified. The record originates from a study of T cells in localized non-small cell lung cancer. Study conclusions and caveats: In uninvolved adjacent lung, T cell clonality reached its highest value, exceeding tumor. Heterogeneity remains possible because sequencing was limited to only one tumor region.

The CDR3 spans 16 residues. CDR1 SGHDT and CDR2 YYEEEE come from the germline V gene. V was clipped by 1 base and J by 4 bases, with 17 bases between them. Using immunoSEQ multiplex PCR, the repertoire was profiled, and TCRdb retains in-frame clones only, with some absent. Of 25,000 to 30,000 clones listed, roughly 90% are singletons. This specimen consisted of peripheral blood, obtained before any cancer treatment. The clonotype comes from a male donor aged 60 or older with stage I lung adenocarcinoma. The V call is TRBV5-6, the J call TRBJ2-5; TRBD2 is a possible D gene (7 bases). The DNA for the CDR3 is TGTGCCAGCAGCTTGTACCGGGGAGGGGGTAGAGAGACCCAGTACTTC. It specifies CASSLYRGGGRETQYF.